Listed here are 9 T cell receptor beta chains from one sample, sequenced in a study of blood T cells in healthy people across ages. A sample-barcoded 5' primer and a J-beta primer mix were used in a second PCR of about 7 to 12 cycles. TCRdb used MiXCR to reprocess the 5' RACE reads, holding one entry per CDR3 protein. The top ten hold about a third of the sample, which has some 640,000 distinct CDR3 sequences, approximately 50% seen once. Source material: blood. All receptors derive from an older woman in good health.

The CDR3 here is CATSADTTGEFGGYTF. The DNA of the CDR3 is TGTGCCACCAGTGCGGATACTACAGGGGAGTTTGGTGGCTACACCTTC. The chain combines TRBV24-1 with TRBJ1-2; 7 nucleotides line up with TRBD1. The V and J ends lost 5 bases and 7 bases, in that order; junction bases with no gene match: 15. CDR1 and CDR2 (germline): KGHDR, SFDVKD. The CDR3 loop spans 16 amino acids.

The CDR3 loop reads CASSSVTGGIETQYF. CDR3 DNA: TGTGCCAGCAGTTCAGTGACAGGGGGTATCGAGACCCAGTACTTC. The rearrangement links TRBV28 to TRBJ2-7; 9 nucleotides match TRBD1. Near its end, the DNA agrees better with TRBJ2-5, so the J call may be wrong. The CDR3 extends over 15 amino acids. Germline assignment: CDR1 MDHEN and CDR2 SYDVKM.

This clonotype was observed a handful of times. The chain carries TRBV5-8 and TRBJ2-7; D remains ambiguous. The germline V and J ends were trimmed by 0 bases and 2 bases, with 9 bases remaining between them. This CDR3 region has 14 residues. Germline assignment: CDR1 SGHTS and CDR2 YDEGEE. The chain's CDR3 is CASSLGRLTYEQYF. The DNA of the CDR3 is TGTGCCAGCAGCTTGGGCAGGCTAACCTACGAGCAGTACTTC.

V gene TRBV6-5 combines with J gene TRBJ1-5, with D possibly matching TRBD1 (6 bases). Germline V gene data show CDR1 as MNHEY and CDR2 as SVGAGI. Between the trimmed V and J ends, which lost 6 bases and 1 base, there was a span of 10 bases. This CDR3 is built from 14 residues. The CDR3 coding sequence is TGTGCCAGCAGACCGACAGGCAGCAATCAGCCCCAGCATTTT. Amino acids: CASRPTGSNQPQHF.

This clonotype was found once. The chain carries TRBV20-1 and TRBJ2-7; D gene uncertain. The CDR3 has 15 residues. Germline CDR1 reads DFQATT; CDR2 reads SNEGSKA (reference sequence). The V gene lost 3 bases and the J gene lost 0 bases, with 15 bases spanning the gap. The CDR3, as DNA: TGCAGTGCTAGTCGCGGATTGCACATCTCCTACGAGCAGTACTTC. This encodes CSASRGLHISYEQYF.

This clonotype was detected only a few times. The V gene is TRBV6-6, the J gene TRBJ1-6, with TRBD1 matching 9 bases. The CDR3 loop spans 15 amino acids. J was trimmed by 11 bases and V by 0 bases; bases with no gene match: 5. Germline V CDR1 and CDR2: MNHNY, SVGAGI (reference sequence). DNA of the CDR3: TGTGCCAGCAGTTACTCAAGGGACAGGGATCCACCCCTCCACTTT. Translating it yields CASSYSRDRDPPLHF.

This clonotype was recorded a few times. This sequence joins TRBV20-1 and TRBJ2-1; 10 bases fit TRBD2. Germline V gene lookup returns CDR1 DFQATT and CDR2 SNEGSKA (reference sequence). V lost 3 bases to trimming and J lost 4 bases; unmatched junction nucleotides: 6. This CDR3 spans 15 amino acids. The CDR3 DNA sequence: TGCAGTGCTAGCGGACTAGCGGAAACTTACAATGAGCAGTTCTTC. Translation gives CSASGLAETYNEQFF.

This clonotype was counted only a few times. This chain joins TRBV14 and TRBJ2-5; 7 bases fit TRBD2. Germline CDR1 and CDR2: SGHDN and FVKESK. The CDR3 is 14 residues long. The V segment lost 5 bases and the J segment 6 bases; nucleotides outside the gene matches: 9. CDR3 DNA: TGTGCCAGCAGCTACGGCGGGGGACGAAAGACCCAGTACTTC. Translation gives CASSYGGGRKTQYF.

This chain links TRBV20-1 with TRBJ2-4; D gene uncertain. CDR3 length equals 16 residues. V lost 5 bases and J lost 0, with 17 bases in between. CDR1 and CDR2 from the germline V gene are DFQATT and SNEGSKA (reference sequence). The CDR3 reads CSAYRPTELAKNIQYF. CDR3 nucleotides: TGCAGTGCTTACCGACCGACCGAGCTAGCCAAAAACATTCAGTACTTC.